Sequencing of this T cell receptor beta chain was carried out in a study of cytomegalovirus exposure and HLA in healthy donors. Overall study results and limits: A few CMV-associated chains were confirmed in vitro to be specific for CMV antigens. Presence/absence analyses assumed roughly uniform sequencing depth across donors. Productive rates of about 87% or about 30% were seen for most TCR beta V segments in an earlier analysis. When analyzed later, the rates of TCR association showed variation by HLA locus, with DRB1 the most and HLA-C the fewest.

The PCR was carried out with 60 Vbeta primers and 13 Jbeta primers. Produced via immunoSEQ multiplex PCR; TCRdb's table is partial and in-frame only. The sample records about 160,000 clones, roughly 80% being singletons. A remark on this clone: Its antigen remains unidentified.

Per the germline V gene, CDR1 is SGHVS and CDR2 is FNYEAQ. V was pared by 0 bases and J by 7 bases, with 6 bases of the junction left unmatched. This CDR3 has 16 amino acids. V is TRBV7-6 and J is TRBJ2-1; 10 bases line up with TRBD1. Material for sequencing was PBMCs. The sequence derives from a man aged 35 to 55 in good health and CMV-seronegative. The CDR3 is CASSLAGTGVRNEQFF. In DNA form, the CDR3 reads TGTGCCAGCAGCTTAGCAGGGACAGGGGTTAGGAATGAGCAGTTCTTC. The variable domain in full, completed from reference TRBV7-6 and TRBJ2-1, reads GAGVSQSPRYKVTKRGQDVALRCDPISGHVSLYWYRQALGQGPEFLTYFNYEAQQDKSGLPNDRFSAERPEGSISTLTIQRTEQRDSAMYRCASSLAGTGVRNEQFFGPGTRLTVL.